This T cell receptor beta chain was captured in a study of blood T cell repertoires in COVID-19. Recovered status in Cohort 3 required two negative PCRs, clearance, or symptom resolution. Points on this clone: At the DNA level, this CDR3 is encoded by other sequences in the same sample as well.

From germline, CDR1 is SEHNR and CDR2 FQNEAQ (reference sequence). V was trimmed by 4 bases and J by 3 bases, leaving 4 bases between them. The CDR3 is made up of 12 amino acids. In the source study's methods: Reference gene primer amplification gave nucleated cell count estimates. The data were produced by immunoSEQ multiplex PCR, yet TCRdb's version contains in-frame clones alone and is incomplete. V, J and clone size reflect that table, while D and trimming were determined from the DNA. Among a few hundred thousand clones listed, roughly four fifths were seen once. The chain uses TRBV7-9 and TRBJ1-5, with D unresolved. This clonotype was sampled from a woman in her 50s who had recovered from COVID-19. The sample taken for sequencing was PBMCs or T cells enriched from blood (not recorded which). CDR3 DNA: TGTGCCAGCAGCTCAAACAATCAGCCCCAGCATTTT. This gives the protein CASSSNNQPQHF.